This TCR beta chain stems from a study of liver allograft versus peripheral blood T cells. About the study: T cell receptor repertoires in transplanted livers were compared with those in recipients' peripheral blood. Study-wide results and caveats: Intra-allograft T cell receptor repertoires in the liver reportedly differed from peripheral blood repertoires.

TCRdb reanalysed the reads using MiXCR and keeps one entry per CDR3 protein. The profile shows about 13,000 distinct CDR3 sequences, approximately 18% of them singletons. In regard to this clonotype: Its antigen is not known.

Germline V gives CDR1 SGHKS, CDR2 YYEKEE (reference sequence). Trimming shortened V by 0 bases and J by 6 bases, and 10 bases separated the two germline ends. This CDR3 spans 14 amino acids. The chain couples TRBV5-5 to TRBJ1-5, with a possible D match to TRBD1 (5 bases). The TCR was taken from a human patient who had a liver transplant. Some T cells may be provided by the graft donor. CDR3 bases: TGTGCCAGCAGCTTGGTGGGGGGAGTTCAGCCCCAGCATTTT. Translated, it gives CASSLVGGVQPQHF.